Here is one T cell receptor (beta chain) with its context. Its antigen is unknown. No much larger clone exists at a distance of one base, and base qualities are not known. In total, roughly 710 healthy bone marrow donors made up the cohort. All cohort members were sampled while nominally healthy, although unrecorded immune exposures were likely present. The donor tested CMV seropositive, placing the donor among the roughly 270 seropositive members of the cohort. Every donor gave a peripheral blood sample, and the peripheral blood mononuclear cells from that sample were used for TCR beta sequencing. Genomic DNA was extracted from the blood cell samples with the Qiagen DNeasy Blood Extraction Kit. This sample is part of a study of cytomegalovirus exposure and HLA in healthy donors (dated by TCRdb to about 2017). In terms of the full investigation: An earlier analysis of roughly 570 of the donors reported under 300 Gb of sequence data and about 120 million unique TCR beta sequences obtained from about 200 million T cells. An earlier analysis of fewer than 700 of the donors applied high-throughput TCR beta sequencing to assess whether each TCR beta V gene segment acted as functional or pseudogenic. Across approximately 420 genotyped donors of the cohort, an average of approximately 220,000 unique TCR beta nucleotide sequences per donor were sequenced, and around 19% of those sequences were non-productive. To predict cytomegalovirus infection status, the study brought together high-throughput TCR immunosequencing, statistical association of individual TCRs with disease status, and machine learning. A later genetic analysis used genome-wide SNP genotypes for about 65% of the roughly 670 donors, treating that subset as a discovery cohort. The study was designed to test whether signatures of past pathogen exposure could be identified by cataloging public T cell receptors. Rather than using new phenotypic data, the later analysis identified candidate immune exposures from TCR beta sequences and from how often those sequences occurred across donors. The number of donors typed differed by locus, with about 629-630 for A, B, C, DRB1 and DQB1, roughly 550 for DQA1, 600 to 610 for DPA1, and over 400 for DPB1. About 5 DR-DQ haplotypes were handled as single units for association and clustering, since linkage in the cohort was strong. The study profiled the T cell repertoires of under 700 subjects by immunosequencing and related them to cytomegalovirus serostatus. A separate validation cohort of roughly 130 different subjects was used in addition to the roughly 700-subject first cohort. HLA typing included class I and class II loci at four-digit resolution. A later analysis re-examined previously published TCR beta repertoires from over 500 donors and added high-resolution HLA genotyping to investigate patterns of TCR occurrence. Alongside the repertoire data, information on donor age, sex, ethnicity and CMV serostatus was compiled. Every repertoire in the discovery cohort had been generated on one and the same sequencing platform. Of the roughly 400 genotyped donors, around 81% fell in the genetic ancestry cluster associated with self-reported Caucasian donors. An early release that covered fewer than 750 HLA-typed donors contained approximately 300 gigabases of sequencing data and about 93 million unique TCR sequences.

Including cysteine and phenylalanine, the CDR3 has 14 amino acids. The kept DNA is CDR3 alone, 42 bases in frame from the first base. CDR1 is given as WNHNN and CDR2 as SYGVQD, both from the germline V gene (reference sequence). Clipping removes 2 bases from V and 2 bases from J, with 2 as the unmatched junction base count. The library came from the immunoSEQ multiplex PCR assay. A mixture of 60 forward primers for TCR Vbeta segments and 13 reverse primers for TCR Jbeta segments was used in the multiplex PCR. A multiplex PCR assay on genomic DNA amplified the CDR3 region of rearranged TCR beta genes. Amplified TCR beta libraries were sequenced as 87-base-pair reads on the Illumina HiSeq System. As for the original processing: In a later analysis, some 80 million unique TCR beta chains were counted across the 500 to 850 repertoires, and roughly 11 million of these chains were shared by at least two donors. Raw reads were error-corrected and collapsed into unique sequences with a nearest-neighbor algorithm that merged closely related sequences to remove PCR and sequencing errors. To assign V, D and J gene segments, CDR3 sequences were aligned to IMGT reference sequences. For a sequence to be retained, at least a six-nucleotide match to both a V gene segment and a J gene segment was required. A rearrangement was called productive if the CDR3 had no stop codons and remained in frame with V and J, and every other rearrangement was called non-productive. CDR3 was defined according to IMGT convention as the region running from the second conserved V-encoded cysteine to the conserved J-encoded phenylalanine. Sequences without an unambiguous match to a single V gene segment were excluded from the earlier analysis of about 630 of the donors. In an earlier analysis of several hundred of the donors, V segments were called functional above 56.7% productive rearrangements and were called segregating when the between-donor standard deviation exceeded 5%. A statistical classification framework was built to diagnose cytomegalovirus status from the catalog of TCR beta chain sequences. In a later analysis, TCR nucleotide sequences were compared against IMGT/GENE-DB human TR gene sequences so that V and J genes could be assigned. Using the TCRdist pipeline, a later analysis assigned CDR3 sequences along with most-parsimonious VDJ recombination scenarios. In a later analysis, every TCR beta chain was defined by the combination of its CDR3 amino acid sequence and its V-gene family, and reads without a unique V-gene family were dropped. A later analysis removed 592 highly shared, low-generation-probability nucleotide sequences to deal with suspected cross-contamination and a sequencing artifact. In a later analysis, a clonal expansion index for each public chain was calculated from normalized within-repertoire ranks of inferred template counts. Generation probabilities in a later analysis came from a VDJ recombination model fitted to out-of-frame rearrangements, and those results were checked against IGoR. In a later analysis, TCR-TCR, TCR-HLA and TCR-CMV co-occurrence was scored with hypergeometric tests, and a repertoire-size bias correction was applied to TCR pairs. A later analysis estimated false discovery rates by permuting HLA or CMV assignments 20 times. In a later analysis, co-occurring TCRs were grouped using DBSCAN, with TCRdist sequence similarity added in when clustering inside HLA-allele-positive subsets. For co-occurrence clustering, repertoires with fewer than 30,000 or more than 120,000 public chains were excluded, along with 4 to 6 repertoires with anomalous nucleotide sharing. TCRdb took over this immuneACCESS table, retaining in-frame rearrangements with V and J assigned. Such tables are incomplete; in checked studies, under half of the missing clones stem from an unresolved V gene, and the remainder is unexplained. Clonal size and the V and J genes are those of that table, whereas D and trimming came from the DNA. In this sample the table shows more than 150,000 clones, around 80% of which occur a single time. The ten top clones hold more than 1.1% of the sample.

What the research found in general, with its limitations: A later genetic analysis associated a missense DCLRE1C variant with V-gene and J-gene trimming of TCR beta chains, and an independent cohort replicated the association. In vitro tests confirmed that a few of the cytomegalovirus-associated TCR beta chains recognize cytomegalovirus antigens. At a false discovery rate of 0.05, a later analysis linked about 16,000 TCR beta sequences to specific HLA alleles. Most TCR sequences were observed very rarely across donors, whereas some public TCRs were present in many individuals. According to a later analysis, most CMV-associated TCR beta chains appeared to be HLA-restricted, and the HLA associations seemed to be driven largely by CMV exposure. In an earlier analysis of 500 to 650 of the donors, most TCR beta V segments appeared in productive rearrangements about 90% or about 30% of the time, broadly matching IMGT annotations. Several of the top co-occurrence clusters appeared to be linked to parvovirus B19, influenza, CMV and Epstein-Barr virus, according to a later analysis. Some IMGT-functional V segments, including TRBV6-2 and TRBV6-3, could not be told apart with the 87-base-pair reads, so those segments were excluded. A total of about 150 TCR beta chains were listed by the study as associated with cytomegalovirus. In both the original and validation cohorts, the classifier was reported to diagnose cytomegalovirus status with high specificity and sensitivity. Linkage disequilibrium might explain the correlated functional status among segregating V segments, but an unknown experimental factor could not be excluded. A cluster of highly shared sequence variants was judged likely to be a technical artifact of the sequencing pipeline. Immune exposure information for the cohort was limited to CMV serostatus. A later genetic analysis reported fewer N-insertions in productive TCRs among donors in an Asian-associated ancestry cluster than the approximately 700-donor mean. According to a later analysis, TCR association rates differed among HLA loci, with DRB1 alleles showing the most associated TCRs and HLA-C alleles showing the fewest. According to the authors, the approach could potentially be generalized to other disease states and immunological phenotypes. HLA typing was unavailable for some donors at each locus, so association tests used only the typed subset. Strong co-occurrence of HLA alleles, especially DR and DQ, made assigning TCR associations to individual alleles difficult. This cohort had only TCR beta chains sequenced, and the lack of alpha or paired-chain data limited which features could be detected. Because counts were too low, around 18 rarely observed V segments, including chromosome 9 orphons, were left out of the earlier analysis of about 500 of the donors. Roughly uniform sequencing depth across donors was assumed in presence/absence analyses, although this assumption may not hold. In a later analysis, HLA-associated TCR beta chains showed more clonal expansion and lower generation probabilities than non-associated chains that were equally common. A further reported finding was that TCR beta sequences accurately predicted the HLA-A and HLA-B alleles for most subjects in the first cohort.

This TCR was sampled from a girl aged 10-17 years in good health and CMV-seropositive. This chain joins TRBV10-1 to TRBJ2-5, with 7 middle bases fitting TRBD1. Material for sequencing was PBMCs. CDR3 loop: CASSEGQEQETQYF. The nucleotide sequence is given as TGCGCCAGCAGTGAGGGACAGGAACAAGAGACCCAGTACTTC.